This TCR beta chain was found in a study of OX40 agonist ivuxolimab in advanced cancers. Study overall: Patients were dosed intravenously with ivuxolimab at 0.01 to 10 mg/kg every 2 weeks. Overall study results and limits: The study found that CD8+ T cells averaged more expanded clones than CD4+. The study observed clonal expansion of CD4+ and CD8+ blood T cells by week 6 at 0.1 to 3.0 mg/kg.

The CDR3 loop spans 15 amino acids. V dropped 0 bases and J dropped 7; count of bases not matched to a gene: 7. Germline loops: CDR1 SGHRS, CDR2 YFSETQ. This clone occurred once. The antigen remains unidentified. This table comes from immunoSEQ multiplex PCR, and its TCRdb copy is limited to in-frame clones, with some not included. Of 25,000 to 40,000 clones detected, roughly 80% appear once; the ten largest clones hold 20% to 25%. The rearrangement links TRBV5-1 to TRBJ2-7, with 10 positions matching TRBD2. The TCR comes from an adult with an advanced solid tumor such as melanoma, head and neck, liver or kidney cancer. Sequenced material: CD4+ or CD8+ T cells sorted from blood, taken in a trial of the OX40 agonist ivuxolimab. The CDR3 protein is CASSLGTSGFGEQYF. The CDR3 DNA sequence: TGCGCCAGCAGCTTGGGGACTAGCGGATTCGGGGAGCAGTACTTC.